The 23 T cell receptor beta chains below come from one sample, sequenced in a study of blood T cell repertoires in COVID-19. Assay used: immunoSEQ multiplex PCR; TCRdb lists only in-frame clones, some missing. Of some 180,000 clones in the sample, about 80% were seen once. The material sequenced was peripheral blood. These receptors were taken from a woman aged 45-65 years with active or convalescent COVID-19.

In this sample, this clone turned up a few times. V and J are TRBV7-9 and TRBJ1-6; TRBD1 agrees at 9 bases. Germline V gives CDR1 SEHNR, CDR2 FQNEAQ (reference sequence). The trim removed 4 bases at V and 8 bases at J, leaving 3 bases unmatched. The CDR3 consists of 14 residues. CDR3 region: CASSSGQGHSPLHF. CDR3 in DNA: TGTGCCAGCAGCTCGGGACAGGGTCATTCACCCCTCCACTTT.

The chain combines TRBV3-1 (or the pseudogene TRBV3-2) with TRBJ2-2; TRBD2 matches 9 bases. CDR3 length: 16 residues. Per the germline V gene, CDR1 is LGHDT and CDR2 is YNNKEL (reference sequence). V was clipped by 5 bases and J by 0 bases; unmatched bases: 4. The CDR3 region has the DNA TGTGCCAGCAGCTTTGCGGGGGGGGCGAACACCGGGGAGCTGTTTTTT. It specifies CASSFAGGANTGELFF.

This chain connects TRBV18 to TRBJ2-2, with a possible D match to TRBD2 (6 bases). CDR1 KGHSH and CDR2 LQKENI come from the germline V gene. This CDR3 is 15 amino acids long. V lost 1 base, J lost 3 bases, and 9 bases lay in between. The CDR3 region is CASSPRGVDTGELFF. CDR3 in DNA: TGTGCCAGCTCACCACGGGGGGTTGACACCGGGGAGCTGTTTTTT.

The chain recombines TRBV9 with TRBJ1-5; D unclear. From germline, CDR1 is SGDLS and CDR2 YYNGEE. With 7 bases removed from V and 9 bases from J, the gap between germline ends came to 14 bases. CDR3 length: 12 amino acids. CDR3 in amino acids: CASGLEGSPQHF. CDR3 in DNA: TGTGCCAGCGGCCTTGAGGGATCGCCCCAGCATTTT.

This clone was seen a single time. The rearrangement uses TRBV29-1 and TRBJ1-1; tentative D call: TRBD1 (5 bases). Trimming shortened V by 4 bases and J by 2 bases, and 11 bases separated the two germline ends. Germline CDR1 and CDR2: SQVTM and ANQGSEA. This CDR3 spans 13 amino acids. In DNA, the CDR3 is TGCAGCGTTGCGACAGTACTCAACACTGAAGCTTTCTTT. This encodes CSVATVLNTEAFF.

J is TRBJ2-5 and V is TRBV6-5, with 7 bases that match TRBD1. Trimming cost V 6 bases and J 0 bases; bases outside gene matches: 1. The germline gives CDR1 MNHEY, CDR2 SVGAGI. The CDR3 spans 13 residues. The DNA of the CDR3 is TGTGCCAGCAGGGGACAGTACCAAGAGACCCAGTACTTC. This encodes CASRGQYQETQYF.

This clone appeared once. The chain recombines TRBV23-1 with TRBJ2-1; 8 nucleotides align to TRBD1. TRBV23-1 counts as an open reading frame of uncertain function. CDR3 length: 14 residues. V was clipped by 10 bases and J by 10 bases; unmatched bases: 15. The CDR3 DNA reads as TGCGCCATAGGACAGGGACGTCGGACTGAGGAGCAGTTCTTC. It is translated as CAIGQGRRTEEQFF.

J is TRBJ2-3 and V is TRBV14; D not certain. CDR3 size: 14 residues. Trimming left V 4 bases short and J 2 bases short, with 10 bases between. Germline V gene sequence: CDR1 SGHDN, CDR2 FVKESK. The CDR3 region has the DNA TGTGCCAGCAGCCCCTCCGGAGCCACAGATACGCAGTATTTT. Protein product: CASSPSGATDTQYF.

This chain joins TRBV18 and TRBJ1-1; 8 nucleotides agree with TRBD1. Per germline, CDR1 KGHSH and CDR2 LQKENI. The CDR3 is 15 amino acids. After removal of 5 bases from V and 1 base from J, the junction contained 6 bases not matched to a gene. The CDR3 DNA sequence: TGTGCCAGCTCATCACAAGGGACAGGGAACACTGAAGCTTTCTTT. It is translated as CASSSQGTGNTEAFF.

Written as DNA, the CDR3 is TGTGCCAGCAGCTACGGGGTCAAAGGGACTGAAGCTTTCTTT. Its protein is CASSYGVKGTEAFF. The rearrangement joins TRBV5-5 to TRBJ1-1; D uncertain. Germline lookup yields CDR1 SGHKS and CDR2 YYEKEE (reference sequence). The CDR3 consists of 14 residues. The V end was cut by 3 bases, the J end by 5 bases, with 14 bases between.

This chain joins TRBV13 and TRBJ2-1; D perhaps matches TRBD2 (6 bases). Germline CDR1 PRHDT, CDR2 FYEKMQ (reference sequence). V was pared by 4 bases and J by 9 bases, with 10 bases between. This CDR3 has 12 amino acids. The CDR3 region is CASSSPGGEQFF. The DNA for the CDR3 is TGTGCCAGCAGCTCCCCCGGGGGTGAGCAGTTCTTC.

V gene TRBV7-9 combines with J gene TRBJ1-2; D remains ambiguous. Germline loops: CDR1 SEHNR, CDR2 FQNEAQ (reference sequence). The V end was cut by 5 bases, the J end by 0 bases, with 7 bases between. The CDR3 is 13 amino acids. The CDR3: CASSPTTNYGYTF. In DNA, the CDR3 is TGTGCCAGCAGCCCCACTACTAACTATGGCTACACCTTC.

This rearrangement joins TRBV30 to TRBJ1-2; TRBD1 matches 7 bases. V was clipped by 3 bases and J by 2 bases; unmatched bases: 3. The CDR3 totals 13 residues. The germline CDR1 and CDR2 sequences are GTSNPN and SVGIG (reference sequence). The CDR3 nucleotides are TGTGCCTGGAGCCCGGGACAGAACTATGGCTACACCTTC. This encodes CAWSPGQNYGYTF.

V is TRBV12-3 or TRBV12-4 and J is TRBJ1-4; D gene ambiguous. The CDR3 is made up of 13 amino acids. With 7 bases removed from V and 9 bases from J, the gap between germline ends came to 15 bases. The CDR3 loop reads CASTLGREKKLFF. The CDR3 DNA sequence: TGTGCCAGCACCCTTGGGAGGGAAAAAAAACTGTTTTTT.

This rearrangement joins TRBV28 to TRBJ1-1, with 8 bases that match TRBD1. The CDR3 spans 13 residues. Germline CDR1 reads MDHEN; CDR2 reads SYDVKM. V dropped 8 bases and J dropped 5; count of bases not matched to a gene: 7. CDR3 loop: CASGTGGPTEAFF. The CDR3 coding sequence is TGTGCCAGCGGTACAGGGGGGCCGACTGAAGCTTTCTTT.

This clone has just one count. V and J are TRBV10-3 and TRBJ1-1; unclear D gene. Germline loops: CDR1 ENHRY, CDR2 SYGVKD. The CDR3 runs 15 residues. Trimming shortened V by 0 bases and J by 4 bases, and 12 bases separated the two germline ends. The chain's CDR3 is CAISESPQDGTEAFF. CDR3 sequence (DNA): TGTGCCATCAGTGAGTCCCCGCAGGATGGCACTGAAGCTTTCTTT.

The J gene is TRBJ1-1, the V gene TRBV19, with TRBD1 as a possible D gene (5 bases). CDR1 is LNHDA, CDR2 SQIVND, per germline (reference sequence). V was cut by 3 bases and J by 4 bases, with 15 bases left in between. CDR3 length equals 15 residues. CDR3 coding DNA: TGTGCCAGTAGTATTTCTAGGGGTTCGGGCACTGAAGCTTTCTTT. Translated, it gives CASSISRGSGTEAFF.

The gene calls are TRBV4-3 and TRBJ1-4, with TRBD1 identical over 10 bases. Germline CDR1 reads LGHNA; CDR2 reads YSLEER. V gave up 3 bases and J gave up 6 bases; unmatched junction bases: 4. This CDR3 region has 15 residues. The CDR3 DNA follows: TGCGCCAGCAGCCAGGGGACAGGGGTTTATGAAAAACTGTTTTTT. This gives the protein CASSQGTGVYEKLFF.

The chain joins TRBV29-1 to TRBJ2-5; D perhaps matches TRBD2 (6 bases). V gave up 2 bases and J gave up 2 bases, with 12 bases separating them. The germline gives CDR1 SQVTM, CDR2 ANQGSEA. The CDR3 totals 14 residues. The CDR3 protein is CSVERGGGQETQYF. The CDR3 DNA reads TGCAGCGTTGAACGGGGTGGAGGGCAAGAGACCCAGTACTTC. The full variable domain, with the rest looked up from reference TRBV29-1 and TRBJ2-5, is SAVISQKPSRDICQRGTSLTIQCQVDSQVTMMFWYRQQPGQSLTLIATANQGSEATYESGFVIDKFPISRPNLTFSTLTVSNMSPEDSSIYLCSVERGGGQETQYFGPGTRLLVL.

This chain links TRBV4-3 with TRBJ1-2; D is unclear. Trimming cost V 0 bases and J 5 bases, with 7 bases left between them. The CDR3 has 13 amino acids. The germline V gene has CDR1 LGHNA and CDR2 YSLEER. CDR3 sequence reads: CASSQDHGYGYTF. CDR3 sequence (DNA): TGCGCCAGCAGCCAAGATCACGGGTATGGCTACACCTTC.

The chain links TRBV11-2 to TRBJ2-5; maybe TRBD1 (5 bases). The ends were cut back, 3 bases at V and 2 bases at J, with 10 bases in the middle. Germline loops: CDR1 SGHAT, CDR2 FQNNGV. The CDR3 consists of 14 residues. DNA for the CDR3: TGTGCCAGCAGCTTCCCGGCAGGGCAAGAGACCCAGTACTTC. This codes for CASSFPAGQETQYF.

This clone was picked up one time. The chain joins TRBV5-6 to TRBJ1-5; no firm D call. Germline lookup yields CDR1 SGHDT and CDR2 YYEEEE. The V gene lost 1 base and the J gene lost 6 bases, with 11 bases spanning the gap. The CDR3 covers 14 residues. The CDR3 is CASSLSGRVQPQHF. Here the CDR3 DNA reads TGTGCCAGCAGCTTGTCCGGGCGGGTTCAGCCCCAGCATTTT.

CDR3 amino acids: CASSQGRNTEAFF. CDR3 coding DNA: TGTGCCAGCAGCCAAGGCAGGAACACTGAAGCTTTCTTT. The chain combines TRBV14 with TRBJ1-1; D is uncertain. Trimming removed 1 base from V and 1 base from J, with 4 bases in between. Germline-derived CDR1 and CDR2 are SGHDN and FVKESK. The CDR3 contains 13 residues.